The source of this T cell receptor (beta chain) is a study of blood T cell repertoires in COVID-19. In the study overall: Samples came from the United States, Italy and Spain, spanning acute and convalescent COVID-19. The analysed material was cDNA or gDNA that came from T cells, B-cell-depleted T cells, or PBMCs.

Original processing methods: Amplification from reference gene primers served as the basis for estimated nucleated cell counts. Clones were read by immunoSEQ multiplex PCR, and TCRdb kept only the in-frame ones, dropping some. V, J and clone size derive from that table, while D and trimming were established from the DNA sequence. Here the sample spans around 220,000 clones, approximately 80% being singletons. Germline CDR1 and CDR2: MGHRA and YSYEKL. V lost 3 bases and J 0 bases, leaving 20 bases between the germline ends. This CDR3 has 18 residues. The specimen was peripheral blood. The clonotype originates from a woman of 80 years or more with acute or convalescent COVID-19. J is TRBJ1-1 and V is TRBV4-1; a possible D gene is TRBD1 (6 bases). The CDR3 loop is CASSQDRDTYTMNTEAFF. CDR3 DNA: TGCGCCAGCAGCCAGGACCGGGACACATACACTATGAACACTGAAGCTTTCTTT.